The clone carrying this T cell receptor (beta chain) was seen only a few times. Antigen specificity is unknown. This sample is drawn from a study of OX40 agonist ivuxolimab in advanced cancers. Study at large: The patients received agonistic anti-OX40 (CD134) antibody ivuxolimab. Study findings and constraints: At 0.1 to 3.0 mg/kg, clonal expansion of CD4+ and CD8+ blood T cells had occurred by week 6.

Measured with immunoSEQ multiplex PCR; TCRdb has only the in-frame clones, and not every one. The data contain roughly 70,000 clones, roughly 78% of them seen just once; the ten biggest clones take up 5%. This CDR3 is 17 amino acids long. Losses at the gene ends were 0 bases for V and 7 bases for J; bases not matched to a gene: 12. CDR1 and CDR2 (germline): MGHRA, YSYEKL. The clonotype originates from an adult with an advanced solid tumor such as melanoma, head and neck, liver or kidney cancer. The chain combines TRBV4-1 with TRBJ2-4; 7 positions match TRBD2. Sample: CD4+ or CD8+ T cells sorted from blood, taken in a trial of the OX40 agonist ivuxolimab. CDR3 amino acids: CASSQEGVGRGDNIQYF. In nucleotides, the CDR3 is TGCGCCAGCAGCCAAGAAGGTGTGGGGAGGGGAGACAACATTCAGTACTTC.